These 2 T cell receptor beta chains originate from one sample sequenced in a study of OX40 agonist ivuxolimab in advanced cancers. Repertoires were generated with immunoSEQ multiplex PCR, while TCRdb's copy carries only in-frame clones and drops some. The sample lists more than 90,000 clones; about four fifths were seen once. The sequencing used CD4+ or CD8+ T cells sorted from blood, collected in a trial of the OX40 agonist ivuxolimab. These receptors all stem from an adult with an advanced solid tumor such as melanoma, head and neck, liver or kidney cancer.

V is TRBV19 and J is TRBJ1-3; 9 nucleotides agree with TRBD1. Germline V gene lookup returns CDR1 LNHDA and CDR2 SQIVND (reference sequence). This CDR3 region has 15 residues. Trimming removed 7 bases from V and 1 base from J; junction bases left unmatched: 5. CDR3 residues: CASTKQGASGNTIYF. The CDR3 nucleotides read TGTGCCAGTACCAAACAGGGGGCATCTGGAAACACCATATATTTT.

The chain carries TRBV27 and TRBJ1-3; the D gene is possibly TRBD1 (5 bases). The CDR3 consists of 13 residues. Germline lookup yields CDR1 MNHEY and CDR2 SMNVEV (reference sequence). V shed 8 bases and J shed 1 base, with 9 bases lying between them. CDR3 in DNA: TGTGCCAGCGGCAGGGATTCTGGAAACACCATATATTTT. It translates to CASGRDSGNTIYF.